This TCR beta chain was identified in a study of beta chain features in type 1 diabetes. The wider study: Sorted cells examined across all samples numbered roughly 99,000,000. Study-level points and caveats: Within each of all four CD4+ subsets, Type 1 diabetes patients had TCRB CDR3s that were moderately but significantly shorter. Patients' naive, central memory and regulatory TCRB repertoires appeared more alike than those of healthy donors.

Germline V gives CDR1 SNHLY, CDR2 FYNNEI. The V and J ends lost 2 bases and 7 bases respectively, with 11 bases between them. This CDR3 has 13 amino acids. Every bit of the isolated RNA underwent reverse transcription, so sequencing read expressed TCRB transcripts. Naive, central memory and regulatory T cell samples averaged roughly 3.6 million immunoSEQ reads each. Method: immunoSEQ multiplex PCR; TCRdb's copy keeps in-frame clones and lacks some. The sample contains around 180,000 clones, about 13% of which appear only once. Concerning this clone: Antigen: not known.

J is TRBJ2-5 and V is TRBV2; D gene uncertain. Sequencing was done on a sample of central memory CD4+ T cells from blood. The TCR originated in a woman between 18 and 29 years old in good health. CDR3 sequence reads: CASSESSTGTQYF. The CDR3 coding sequence is TGTGCCAGCAGTGAATCCTCCACGGGGACCCAGTACTTC.